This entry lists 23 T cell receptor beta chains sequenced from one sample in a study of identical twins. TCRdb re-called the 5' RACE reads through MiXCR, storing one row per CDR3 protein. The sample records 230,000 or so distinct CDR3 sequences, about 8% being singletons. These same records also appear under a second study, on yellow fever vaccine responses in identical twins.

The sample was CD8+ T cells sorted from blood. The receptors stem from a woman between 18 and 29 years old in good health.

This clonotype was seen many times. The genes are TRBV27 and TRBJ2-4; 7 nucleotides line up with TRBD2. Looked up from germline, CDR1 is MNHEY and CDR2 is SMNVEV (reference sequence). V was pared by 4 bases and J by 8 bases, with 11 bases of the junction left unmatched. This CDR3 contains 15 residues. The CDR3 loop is CASSSSGGWADIQYF. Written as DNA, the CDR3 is TGTGCCAGCAGTTCCTCGGGGGGATGGGCGGACATTCAGTACTTC.

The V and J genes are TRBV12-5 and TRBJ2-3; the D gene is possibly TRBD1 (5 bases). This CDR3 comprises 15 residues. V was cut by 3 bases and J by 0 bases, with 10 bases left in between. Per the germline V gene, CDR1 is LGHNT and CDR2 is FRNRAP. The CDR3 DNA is TGTGCTAGTGGTTTCGGCCAGGGAAGCACAGATACGCAGTATTTT. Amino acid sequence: CASGFGQGSTDTQYF.

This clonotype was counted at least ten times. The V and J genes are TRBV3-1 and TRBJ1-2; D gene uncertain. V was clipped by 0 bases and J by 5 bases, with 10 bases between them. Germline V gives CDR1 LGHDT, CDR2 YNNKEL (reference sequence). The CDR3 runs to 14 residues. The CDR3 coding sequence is TGTGCCAGCAGCCAAGACGTCACCTTATATGGCTACACCTTC. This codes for CASSQDVTLYGYTF.

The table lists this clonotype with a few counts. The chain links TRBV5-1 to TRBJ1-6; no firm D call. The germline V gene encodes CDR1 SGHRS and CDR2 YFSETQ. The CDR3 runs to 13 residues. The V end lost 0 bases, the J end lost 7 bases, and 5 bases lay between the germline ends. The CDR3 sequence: CASSLGTNSPLHF. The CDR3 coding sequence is TGCGCCAGCAGCTTGGGCACCAATTCACCCCTCCACTTT.

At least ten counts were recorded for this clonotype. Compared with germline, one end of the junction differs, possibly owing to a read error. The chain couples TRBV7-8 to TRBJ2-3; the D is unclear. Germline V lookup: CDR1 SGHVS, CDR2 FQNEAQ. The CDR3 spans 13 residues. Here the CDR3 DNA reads TGTGCCAGCAGATTAGCCGGCACAGATACGCAGTATTTT. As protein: CASRLAGTDTQYF.

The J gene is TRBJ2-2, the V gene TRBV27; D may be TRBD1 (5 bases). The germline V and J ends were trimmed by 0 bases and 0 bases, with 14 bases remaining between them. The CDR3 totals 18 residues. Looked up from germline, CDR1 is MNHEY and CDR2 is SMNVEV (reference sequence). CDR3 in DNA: TGTGCCAGCAGTTTATCGTCTTCCAGGGTCGCGAACACCGGGGAGCTGTTTTTT. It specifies CASSLSSSRVANTGELFF.

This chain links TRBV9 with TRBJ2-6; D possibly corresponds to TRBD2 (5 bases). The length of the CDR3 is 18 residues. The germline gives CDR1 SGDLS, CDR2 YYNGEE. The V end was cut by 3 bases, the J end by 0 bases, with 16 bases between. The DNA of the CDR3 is TGTGCCAGCAGCGCCCAACCGGGAAAATCCTCTGGGGCCAACGTCCTGACTTTC. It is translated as CASSAQPGKSSGANVLTF.

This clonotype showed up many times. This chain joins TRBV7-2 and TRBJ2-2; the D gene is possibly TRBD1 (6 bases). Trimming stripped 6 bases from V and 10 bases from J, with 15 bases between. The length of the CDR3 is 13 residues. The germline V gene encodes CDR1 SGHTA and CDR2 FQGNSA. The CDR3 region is CASSSNRVEELFF. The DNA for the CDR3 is TGTGCCAGCAGTTCCAACAGGGTTGAGGAGCTGTTTTTT.

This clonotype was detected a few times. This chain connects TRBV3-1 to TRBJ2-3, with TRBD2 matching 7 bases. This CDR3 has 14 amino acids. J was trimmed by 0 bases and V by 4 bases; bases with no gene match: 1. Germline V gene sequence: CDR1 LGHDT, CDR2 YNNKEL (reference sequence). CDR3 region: CASSRGGSTDTQYF. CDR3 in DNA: TGTGCCAGCAGCCGGGGGGGGAGCACAGATACGCAGTATTTT.

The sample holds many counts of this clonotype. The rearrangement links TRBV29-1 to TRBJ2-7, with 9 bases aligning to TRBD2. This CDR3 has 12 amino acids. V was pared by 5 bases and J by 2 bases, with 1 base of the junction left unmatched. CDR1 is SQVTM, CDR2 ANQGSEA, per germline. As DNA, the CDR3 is TGCAGCGTTCTAGCGGGGCCCTACGAGCAGTACTTC. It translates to CSVLAGPYEQYF.

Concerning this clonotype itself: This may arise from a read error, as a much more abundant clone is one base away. The chain's CDR3 is CASSRTGQGHEQYF. In nucleotides, the CDR3 is TGCGCCAGCAGCCGAACGGGACAGGGCCACGAGCAGTACTTC. V usage is TRBV4-1 and J usage is TRBJ2-7, with 9 bases identical to TRBD1. With V trimmed by 4 bases and J by 5 bases, 6 bases remained unmatched. Per the germline V gene, CDR1 is MGHRA and CDR2 is YSYEKL. The CDR3 is 14 amino acids.

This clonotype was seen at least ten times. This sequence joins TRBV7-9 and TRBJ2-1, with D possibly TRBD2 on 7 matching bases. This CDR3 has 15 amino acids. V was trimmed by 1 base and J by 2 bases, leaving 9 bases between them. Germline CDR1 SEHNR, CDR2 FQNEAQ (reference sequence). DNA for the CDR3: TGTGCCAGCAGCTTAGGGGGGGGCGCCTACAATGAGCAGTTCTTC. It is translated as CASSLGGGAYNEQFF.

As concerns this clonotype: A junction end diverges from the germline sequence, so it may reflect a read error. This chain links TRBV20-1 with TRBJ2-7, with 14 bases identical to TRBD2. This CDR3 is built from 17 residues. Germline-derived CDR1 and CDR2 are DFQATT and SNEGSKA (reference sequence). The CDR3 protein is CCALPTGTSGSLDEQYF. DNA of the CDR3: TGCTGTGCTCTCCCTACCGGGACTAGCGGGAGTTTGGACGAGCAGTACTTC.

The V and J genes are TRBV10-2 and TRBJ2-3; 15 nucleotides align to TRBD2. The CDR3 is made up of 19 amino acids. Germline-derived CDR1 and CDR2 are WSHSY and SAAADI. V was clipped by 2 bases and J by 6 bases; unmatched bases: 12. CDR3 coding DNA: TGCGCCAGCAGTGAGAGGGGGACTAGCGGGAGGCACCATCAGGATACGCAGTATTTT. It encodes CASSERGTSGRHHQDTQYF.

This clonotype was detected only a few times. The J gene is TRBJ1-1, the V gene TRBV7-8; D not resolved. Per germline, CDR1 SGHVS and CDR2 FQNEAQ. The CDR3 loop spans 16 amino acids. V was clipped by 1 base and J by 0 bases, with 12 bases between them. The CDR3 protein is CASSLGVWSLNTEAFF. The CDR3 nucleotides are TGTGCCAGCAGCTTAGGAGTGTGGAGCCTGAACACTGAAGCTTTCTTT.

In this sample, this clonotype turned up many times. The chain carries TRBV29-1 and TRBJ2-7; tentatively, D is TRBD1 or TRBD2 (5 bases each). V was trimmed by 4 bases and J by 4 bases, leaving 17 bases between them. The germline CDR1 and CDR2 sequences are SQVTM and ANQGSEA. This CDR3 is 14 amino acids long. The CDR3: CSVGDRDPFYEQYF. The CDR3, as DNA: TGCAGCGTTGGAGACCGGGACCCCTTTTACGAGCAGTACTTC.

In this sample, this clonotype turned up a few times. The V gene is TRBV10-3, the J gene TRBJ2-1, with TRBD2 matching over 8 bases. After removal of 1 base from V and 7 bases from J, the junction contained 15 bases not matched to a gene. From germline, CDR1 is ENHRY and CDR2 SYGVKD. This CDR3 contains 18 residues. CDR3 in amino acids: CAISEWVGGSGIVNEQFF. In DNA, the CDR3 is TGTGCCATCAGTGAGTGGGTTGGGGGTAGCGGGATTGTTAATGAGCAGTTCTTC.

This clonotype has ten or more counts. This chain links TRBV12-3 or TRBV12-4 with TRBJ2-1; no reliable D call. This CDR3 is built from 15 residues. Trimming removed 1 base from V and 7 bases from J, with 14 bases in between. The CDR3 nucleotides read TGTGCCAGCAGTTTAGATGGACCCCTGGTAAATGAGCAGTTCTTC. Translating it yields CASSLDGPLVNEQFF.

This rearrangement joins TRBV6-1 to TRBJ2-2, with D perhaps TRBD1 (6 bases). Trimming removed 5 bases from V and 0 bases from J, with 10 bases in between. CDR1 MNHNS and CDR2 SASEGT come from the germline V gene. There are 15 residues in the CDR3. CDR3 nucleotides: TGTGCCAGCAGTCCGCGGACAGCGAACACCGGGGAGCTGTTTTTT. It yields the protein CASSPRTANTGELFF.

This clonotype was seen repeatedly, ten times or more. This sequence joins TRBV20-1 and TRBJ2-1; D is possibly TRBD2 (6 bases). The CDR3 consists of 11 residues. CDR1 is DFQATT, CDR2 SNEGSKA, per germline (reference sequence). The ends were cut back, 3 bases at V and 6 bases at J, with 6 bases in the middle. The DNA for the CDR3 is TGCAGTGCTAGGACTAGCAATGAGCAGTTCTTC. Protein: CSARTSNEQFF.

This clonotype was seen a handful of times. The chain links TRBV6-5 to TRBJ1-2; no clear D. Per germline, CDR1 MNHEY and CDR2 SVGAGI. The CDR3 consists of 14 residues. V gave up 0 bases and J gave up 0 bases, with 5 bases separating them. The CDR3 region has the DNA TGTGCCAGCAGTTACTCTGGGACTAACTATGGCTACACCTTC. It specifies CASSYSGTNYGYTF.

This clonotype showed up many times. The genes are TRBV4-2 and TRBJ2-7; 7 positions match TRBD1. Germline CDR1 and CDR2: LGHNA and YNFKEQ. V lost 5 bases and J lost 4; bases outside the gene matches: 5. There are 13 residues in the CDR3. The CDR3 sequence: CASSDRVLYEQYF. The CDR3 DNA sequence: TGTGCCAGCAGCGACAGGGTTCTATACGAGCAGTACTTC.

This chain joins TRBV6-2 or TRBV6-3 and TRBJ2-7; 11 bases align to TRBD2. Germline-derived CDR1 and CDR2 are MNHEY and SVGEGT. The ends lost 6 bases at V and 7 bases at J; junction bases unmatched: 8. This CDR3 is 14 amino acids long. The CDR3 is CASSPVLAGDEQYF. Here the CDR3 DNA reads TGTGCCAGCAGCCCCGTACTAGCGGGAGATGAGCAGTACTTC.